The sequence of this T cell receptor beta chain was determined in a study of T cell changes during pregnancy in multiple sclerosis. Assay: immunoSEQ multiplex PCR; the TCRdb copy retains only in-frame clones and omits some. Altogether some 14,000 clones are present, roughly 88% being singletons, with the ten largest covering approximately 12%. This clone was counted a single time. The V segment lost 6 bases and the J segment 4 bases; nucleotides outside the gene matches: 1. The CDR3 runs to 14 residues. CDR1 MRHNA and CDR2 SNTAGT come from the germline V gene. The origin of this receptor is a female donor in good health, enrolled as a control in a pregnancy study. The chain carries TRBV6-4 and TRBJ2-3; 13 nucleotides align to TRBD2. The sample was CD8+ T cells from peripheral blood mononuclear cells, taken after pregnancy. This chain's CDR3 is CASSGTSGADTQYF. The CDR3 DNA reads TGTGCCAGCAGCGGGACTAGCGGGGCAGATACGCAGTATTTT.